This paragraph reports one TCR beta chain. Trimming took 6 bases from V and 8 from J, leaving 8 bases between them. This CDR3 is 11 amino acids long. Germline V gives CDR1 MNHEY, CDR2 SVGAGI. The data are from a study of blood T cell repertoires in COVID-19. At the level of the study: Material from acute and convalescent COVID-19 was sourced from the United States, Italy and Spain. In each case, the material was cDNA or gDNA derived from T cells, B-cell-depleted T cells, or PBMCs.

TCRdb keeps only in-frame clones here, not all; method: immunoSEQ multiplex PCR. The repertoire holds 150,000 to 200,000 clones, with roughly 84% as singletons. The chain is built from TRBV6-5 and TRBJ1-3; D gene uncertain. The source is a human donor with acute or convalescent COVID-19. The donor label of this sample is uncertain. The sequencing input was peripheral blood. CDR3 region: CASRLEYTIYF. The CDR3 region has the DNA TGTGCCAGCAGGTTGGAGTACACCATATATTTT.